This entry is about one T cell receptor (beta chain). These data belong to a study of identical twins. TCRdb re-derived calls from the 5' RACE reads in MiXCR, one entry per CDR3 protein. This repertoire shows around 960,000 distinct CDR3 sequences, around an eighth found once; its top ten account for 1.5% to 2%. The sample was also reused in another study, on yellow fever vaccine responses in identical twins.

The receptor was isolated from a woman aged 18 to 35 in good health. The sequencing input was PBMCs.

The CDR3 nucleotides are TGTGCCAGCAGCTCTAAAGTCCCGGGACTGGGGCAAGAGACCCAGTACTTC. Protein: CASSSKVPGLGQETQYF. The V and J genes are TRBV7-9 and TRBJ2-5, with a weak D call TRBD2 (6 bases). The CDR3 is 17 amino acids. CDR1 is SEHNR, CDR2 FQNEAQ, per germline (reference sequence). The ends were cut back, 4 bases at V and 2 bases at J, with 20 bases in the middle. Full variable domain (remainder filled in from reference TRBV7-9 and TRBJ2-5): DTGVSQNPRHKITKRGQNVTFRCDPISEHNRLYWYRQTLGQGPEFLTYFQNEAQLEKSRLLSDRFSAERPKGSFSTLEIQRTEQGDSAMYLCASSSKVPGLGQETQYFGPGTRLLVL.